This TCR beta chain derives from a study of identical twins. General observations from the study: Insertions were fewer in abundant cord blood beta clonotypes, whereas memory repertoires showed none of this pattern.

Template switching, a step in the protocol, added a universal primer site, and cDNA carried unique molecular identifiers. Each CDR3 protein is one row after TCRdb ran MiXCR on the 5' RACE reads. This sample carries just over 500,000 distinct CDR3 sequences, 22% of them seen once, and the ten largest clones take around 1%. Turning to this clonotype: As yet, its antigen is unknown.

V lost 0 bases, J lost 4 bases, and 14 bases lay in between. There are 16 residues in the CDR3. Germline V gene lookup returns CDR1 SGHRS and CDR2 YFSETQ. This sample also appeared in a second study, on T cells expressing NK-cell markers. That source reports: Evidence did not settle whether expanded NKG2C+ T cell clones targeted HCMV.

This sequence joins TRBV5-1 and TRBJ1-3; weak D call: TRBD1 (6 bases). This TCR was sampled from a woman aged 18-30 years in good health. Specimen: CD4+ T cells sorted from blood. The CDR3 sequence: CASSLAGEVSGNTIYF. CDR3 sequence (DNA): TGCGCCAGCAGCTTGGCAGGGGAGGTCTCGGGAAACACCATATATTTT.